This T cell receptor (beta chain) derives from a study of identical twins. Every one of the donors was a healthy Caucasian. This clonotype was seen at least ten times. Its antigen is undetermined. The germline gives CDR1 SGHDN, CDR2 FVKESK. This CDR3 is built from 13 residues. Trimming removed 4 bases from V and 4 bases from J, with 11 bases in between. Study conclusions and caveats: Weaker excess sharing between twins was seen in beta out-of-frame sequences.

In TCRdb, the 5' RACE reads were re-called with MiXCR into one record per CDR3 protein. The repertoire holds 690,000 or so distinct CDR3 sequences, 5.5% to 7.5% seen once, with 1.5% to 2% in the top ten. The chain employs TRBV14 and TRBJ2-7, with D perhaps TRBD2 (5 bases). The origin of this receptor is a man in his late teens or twenties in good health. Material for sequencing was naive T cells sorted from blood. Written as DNA, the CDR3 is TGTGCCAGCAGCCGCCTTCCGGGGTACGAGCAGTACTTC. This encodes CASSRLPGYEQYF.